The 23 T cell receptor beta chains presented below share a single source sample, sequenced in a study of cytomegalovirus exposure and HLA in healthy donors. It was with 60 Vbeta and 13 Jbeta primers that the PCR ran. Only in-frame clones appear in the TCRdb table, and some are missing; sequencing was by immunoSEQ multiplex PCR. Of 99,000 or so clones listed, over 80% are singletons. The sample comprised PBMCs. The receptors originated from a female donor in good health and CMV-seropositive.

The chain uses TRBV2 and TRBJ2-5; 7 nucleotides agree with TRBD1. V gave up 6 bases and J gave up 1 base; unmatched junction bases: 5. In germline, CDR1 is SNHLY, CDR2 FYNNEI. The CDR3 spans 14 residues. For the CDR3, the DNA is TGTGCCAGCAGAAGGGGGCGGGCCCAAGAGACCCAGTACTTC. This translates into CASRRGRAQETQYF.

The chain has TRBV28 and TRBJ2-7; TRBD2 agrees at 7 bases. Germline values: CDR1 MDHEN, CDR2 SYDVKM. The V segment lost 4 bases and the J segment 6 bases; nucleotides outside the gene matches: 15. This CDR3 spans 16 amino acids. The CDR3 sequence is CASSSPRSGTRLEQYF. The CDR3, as DNA: TGTGCCAGCAGTTCCCCTAGGAGCGGGACTCGGCTCGAGCAGTACTTC.

This chain joins TRBV30 and TRBJ1-5; TRBD1 agrees at 8 bases. J gave up 2 bases and V 3 bases, and 0 bases lay outside the gene matches. The CDR3 runs 13 residues. The germline V gene encodes CDR1 GTSNPN and CDR2 SVGIG (reference sequence). CDR3 protein: CAWRTGGNQPQHF. The CDR3 region has the DNA TGTGCCTGGAGGACAGGGGGCAATCAGCCCCAGCATTTT.

This chain links TRBV2 with TRBJ1-1; D is unclear. CDR1 SNHLY and CDR2 FYNNEI come from the germline V gene. CDR3 length: 12 residues. The V end was cut by 9 bases, the J end by 4 bases, with 12 bases between. In DNA, the CDR3 is TGTGCCAGAGGTGAGGGTCGCACTGAAGCTTTCTTT. Encoded protein: CARGEGRTEAFF.

The CDR3 nucleotides are TGTGCCAGCAGCCTGGGGCACAAAGAGCAGTACTTC. This sequence encodes CASSLGHKEQYF. The chain combines TRBV5-4 with TRBJ2-7; TRBD1 might be the D (5 bases). V was cut by 4 bases and J by 7 bases, with 12 bases left in between. The CDR3 runs to 12 residues. Germline lookup yields CDR1 SGHNT and CDR2 YYREEE (reference sequence).

In DNA form, the CDR3 reads TGTGCCAGCAGCCAAGATCTAAAAAGAGACTCTGGAAACACCATATATTTT. This sequence encodes CASSQDLKRDSGNTIYF. The chain recombines TRBV14 with TRBJ1-3; no clear D gene. Trimming removed 0 bases at V and 0 bases at J, with 12 bases between. The V gene's germline CDR1 is SGHDN and CDR2 FVKESK. There are 17 residues in the CDR3.

This sequence joins TRBV28 and TRBJ1-2; D perhaps matches TRBD1 (6 bases). CDR3 length equals 13 residues. Trimming shortened V by 4 bases and J by 6 bases, and 12 bases separated the two germline ends. The germline gives CDR1 MDHEN, CDR2 SYDVKM. CDR3 in amino acids: CASSSNRVDGYTF. CDR3 sequence (DNA): TGTGCCAGCAGTTCAAACAGGGTTGATGGCTACACCTTC.

V gene TRBV5-4 combines with J gene TRBJ2-7, with TRBD2 matching 7 bases. CDR3 length: 14 amino acids. Germline V lookup: CDR1 SGHNT, CDR2 YYREEE (reference sequence). Trimming at V came to 3 bases and at J to 3 bases, leaving 6 bases not matched to a gene. CDR3 sequence reads: CASSWGGVLYEQYF. The CDR3 nucleotides read TGTGCCAGCAGCTGGGGAGGGGTCCTCTACGAGCAGTACTTC.

The rearrangement links TRBV29-1 to TRBJ1-1; D gene uncertain. The CDR3 is made up of 12 amino acids. Deletions cut 4 bases from V and 1 base from J, with 7 bases between. The germline V gene encodes CDR1 SQVTM and CDR2 ANQGSEA. Written as DNA, the CDR3 is TGCAGCGTTGGACTTACGAACACTGAAGCTTTCTTT. Amino acid sequence: CSVGLTNTEAFF.

The rearrangement links TRBV21-1 to TRBJ1-2; TRBD1, as called in the table, went unchecked against the DNA. TRBV21-1 counts as a pseudogene. The CDR3 sequence is 17 residues long. The CDR3 nucleotides are TGTGCCAGCAGCAAAGGCAAAGACAGTCCAATTAACTATGGCTACACCTTC. This translates into CASSKGKDSPINYGYTF.

J is TRBJ2-7 and V is TRBV18, with 10 bases lining up with TRBD1. The CDR3 loop spans 17 amino acids. Per germline, CDR1 KGHSH and CDR2 LQKENI. Trimming removed 2 bases from V and 6 bases from J; junction bases left unmatched: 13. CDR3 in DNA: TGTGCCAGCTCACCAAGGAACTCCGGGACAGGGGAAAGCGAGCAGTACTTC. It translates to CASSPRNSGTGESEQYF. Supplemented by reference TRBV18 and TRBJ2-7, the full variable domain reads NAGVMQNPRHLVRRRGQEARLRCSPMKGHSHVYWYRQLPEEGLKFMVYLQKENIIDESGMPKERFSAEFPKEGPSILRIQQVVRGDSAAYFCASSPRNSGTGESEQYFGPGTRLTVT.

V gene TRBV12-5 combines with J gene TRBJ2-3, with 8 bases identical to TRBD1. J gave up 0 bases and V 4 bases, and 3 bases lay outside the gene matches. The CDR3 runs to 15 residues. CDR1 LGHNT and CDR2 FRNRAP come from the germline V gene. The CDR3 protein is CASGSGQGSTDTQYF. CDR3 bases: TGTGCTAGTGGTTCCGGACAGGGAAGCACAGATACGCAGTATTTT. Full variable domain (rest looked up from reference TRBV12-5 and TRBJ2-3): DARVTQTPRHKVTEMGQEVTMRCQPILGHNTVFWYRQTMMQGLELLAYFRNRAPLDDSGMPKDRFSAEMPDATLATLKIQPSEPRDSAVYFCASGSGQGSTDTQYFGPGTRLTVL.

In the case of this clone: One end of the junction varies from germline; a read error may be responsible. The chain links TRBV7-6 to TRBJ2-1; 7 positions agree with TRBD2. Germline values: CDR1 SGHVS, CDR2 FNYEAQ. The CDR3 is 15 amino acids. The CDR3 bases are TGTGCCAGCAGCTTAGGAGCGGGGACCTACAATGAGCAATTCTTC. Its translation is CASSLGAGTYNEQFF.

The V and J genes are TRBV6-4 and TRBJ1-5; no clear D gene. Germline loops: CDR1 MRHNA, CDR2 SNTAGT. The CDR3 totals 14 residues. V was trimmed by 4 bases and J by 6 bases, leaving 13 bases between them. Here the CDR3 reads CASSVESGGQPQHF. The CDR3 DNA reads TGTGCCAGCAGTGTAGAATCGGGAGGTCAGCCCCAGCATTTT.

This chain connects TRBV5-1 to TRBJ2-2; the D gene is possibly TRBD2 (5 bases). CDR1 SGHRS and CDR2 YFSETQ come from the germline V gene. V lost 0 bases and J lost 6, with 15 bases in between. The CDR3 covers 16 residues. The CDR3 sequence: CASSLAGGLGAGELFF. As DNA, the CDR3 is TGCGCCAGCAGCTTGGCCGGCGGGCTAGGCGCCGGGGAGCTGTTTTTT.

The V call is TRBV21-1, the J call TRBJ2-3; TRBD2 reflects the table's D call only, with no check against the DNA. TRBV21-1 is flagged as a pseudogene. CDR3 length equals 16 residues. The CDR3: CASSKAAGDNTDTQYF. The CDR3 DNA reads TGTGCCAGCAGCAAAGCGGCGGGGGACAACACAGATACGCAGTATTTT.

The chain links TRBV5-1 to TRBJ2-7, with 7 nucleotides matching TRBD1. Germline lookup yields CDR1 SGHRS and CDR2 YFSETQ. This CDR3 spans 14 amino acids. Unmatched junction bases numbered 7, after V lost 4 bases and J lost 3 bases. The CDR3 DNA sequence: TGCGCCAGCAGCCCGCCCGGACAGGACTACGAGCAGTACTTC. Protein product: CASSPPGQDYEQYF.

V is TRBV18 and J is TRBJ1-4; 7 bases align to TRBD1. Trimming cost V 2 bases and J 10 bases; bases outside gene matches: 13. Germline CDR1 and CDR2: KGHSH and LQKENI. The CDR3 contains 16 residues. In DNA form, the CDR3 reads TGTGCCAGCTCACCAATGGAGGGGGCGCTTATCGGAAAACTGTTTTTT. It yields the protein CASSPMEGALIGKLFF.

This rearrangement joins TRBV7-6 to TRBJ1-6, with TRBD1 matching over 7 bases. This CDR3 is built from 15 residues. In germline, CDR1 is SGHVS, CDR2 FNYEAQ. The J segment lost 9 bases and the V segment lost 4 bases, leaving 9 bases of the junction unmatched. DNA of the CDR3: TGTGCCAGCAGCTCAGGGACAGTAGCTGGTTCACCCCTCCACTTT. Its protein product is CASSSGTVAGSPLHF.

This clone appeared once. The chain links TRBV5-1 to TRBJ2-5, with D perhaps matching TRBD1 (6 bases). The CDR3 runs 15 residues. Germline V CDR1 and CDR2: SGHRS, YFSETQ. Between the trimmed V and J ends, which lost 0 bases and 5 bases, there was a span of 14 bases. CDR3 region: CASSLDLTGYETQYF. The CDR3 DNA is TGCGCCAGCAGCTTGGACCTCACAGGGTATGAGACCCAGTACTTC.

The table lists this clone with a count of one. The V call is TRBV14, the J call TRBJ2-1; TRBD2 is a possible D gene (5 bases). The CDR3 runs 16 residues. Germline V gene sequence: CDR1 SGHDN, CDR2 FVKESK. Trimming removed 4 bases at V and 3 bases at J, with 16 bases between. In nucleotides, the CDR3 is TGTGCCAGCAGCCTCGACGGACTCTCGGACTACAATGAGCAGTTCTTC. Amino acid sequence: CASSLDGLSDYNEQFF.

CDR3 in DNA: TGTGCCTGGCGACGGAAGGGGCAAGAGACCCAGTACTTC. It is translated as CAWRRKGQETQYF. V gene TRBV30 combines with J gene TRBJ2-5; D perhaps matches TRBD1 (5 bases). CDR3 length equals 13 residues. Germline assignment: CDR1 GTSNPN and CDR2 SVGIG (reference sequence). With 5 bases removed from V and 2 bases from J, the gap between germline ends came to 12 bases.

V gene TRBV2 combines with J gene TRBJ2-2; 7 nucleotides align to TRBD1. Germline V gives CDR1 SNHLY, CDR2 FYNNEI. This CDR3 comprises 16 residues. The junction had 7 bases not matched to a gene; V was cut back by 6 bases and J by 0 bases. CDR3 loop: CASSPETGANTGELFF. The CDR3 coding sequence is TGTGCCAGCAGCCCCGAAACAGGGGCGAACACCGGGGAGCTGTTTTTT.